This TCR beta chain was identified in a study of CXCR3-negative and CXCR3-positive naive CD8 T cells. Study findings and constraints: Hydrophobicity of TRB CDR3s was greater in CXCR3-positive naive cells than in CXCR3-negative naive cells. Cryopreservation partially lowered CXCR3 expression, so most assays used fresh PBMCs. Similar TRBV-TRBJ gene usage was seen in naive CXCR3-negative and CXCR3-positive cells, but not in memory cells.

Preparation of TRB cDNA libraries relied on 5' RACE carrying UMI labels. From its re-call of the 5' RACE reads, TCRdb lists each CDR3 protein once, without DNA. Its clone listing holds 150,000 or so distinct CDR3 sequences. Germline assignment: CDR1 MDHEN and CDR2 SYDVKM. The CDR3 sequence is 14 residues long. Remarks on this clonotype: Its antigen is not identified.

V is TRBV28 and J is TRBJ2-7. The TCR comes from a human donor in good health. Some clones in this sample may be carry-over from other donors' samples. The sample was naive CXCR3+ CD8+ T cells from blood. The subset here: CD45RO-CCR7+CD27+CD95- naive CD8+ T cells expressing CXCR3 (TNR3+). The chain's CDR3 is CASSFYGLEAEQYF.